The rows below give T cell receptor beta chains drawn from one sample of a study of T cell responses to AZD1222 COVID-19 vaccine. Sequencing was performed with immunoSEQ multiplex PCR; in TCRdb, only in-frame clones are kept and a portion is missing. The sample contains around 140,000 clones, about 91% of which appear only once. Sequencing was performed on peripheral blood, taken 28 days after the second AZD1222 dose. The receptors derive from an adult who received the AZD1222 COVID-19 vaccine. Each CDR3 is given with its conserved first and last residue. The D gene is left open where the match is weak. The size entry is marked missing in some rows and otherwise reads once, few, many or a size class.

CDR3	DNA	D	size	V	J	length
CASSARDRANTEAFF	TGTGCCAGCAGCGCGCGAGACAGGGCGAACACTGAAGCTTTCTTT	TRBD1	.	TRBV9	TRBJ1-1	15
CASSEGRRTDTQYF	TGTGCCAGCTCAGAGGGTCGTCGCACAGATACGCAGTATTTT	.	.	TRBV18	TRBJ2-3	14
CASRNPGRPLNTEAFF	TGTGCCAGCAGAAACCCTGGACGGCCGTTGAACACTGAAGCTTTCTTT	.	.	TRBV11-2	TRBJ1-1	16
CASSLGTGEHTGELFF	TGTGCCAGCAGCTTAGGGACAGGGGAGCACACCGGGGAGCTGTTTTTT	TRBD1	.	TRBV11-3	TRBJ2-2	16
CASSIMANSPLHF	TGTGCCAGTAGTATAATGGCAAATTCACCCCTCCACTTT	.	.	TRBV19	TRBJ1-6	13
CASSFDRWGYTF	TGTGCCAGCAGCTTTGACAGGTGGGGCTACACCTTC	.	once	TRBV5-4	TRBJ1-2	12
CAISPGWETQYF	TGTGCCATCAGCCCTGGTTGGGAGACCCAGTACTTC	.	.	TRBV10-3	TRBJ2-5	12
CASSIKVAGQETQYF	TGTGCCAGTAGTATAAAGGTGGCGGGGCAAGAGACCCAGTACTTC	.	.	TRBV19	TRBJ2-5	15
CASSQGQGSRGYTF	TGTGCCAGCTCACAGGGACAGGGCTCTCGTGGCTACACCTTC	TRBD1	once	TRBV18	TRBJ1-2	14
CASSQGAGNNQPQHF	TGTGCCAGCAGCCAAGGAGCCGGAAACAATCAGCCCCAGCATTTT	.	.	TRBV3-1/TRBV3-2	TRBJ1-5	15
CARNNRGQGGGFREKLFF	TGTGCCAGAAATAATCGGGGACAGGGCGGTGGTTTTCGGGAAAAACTGTTTTTT	TRBD1	.	TRBV19	TRBJ1-4	18
CASSLEWGSSPLHF	TGTGCCAGCAGCTTGGAATGGGGAAGTTCACCCCTCCACTTT	.	.	TRBV5-6	TRBJ1-6	14
CASSFQGIGTGELFF	TGCGCCAGCAGCTTCCAGGGAATAGGCACCGGGGAGCTGTTTTTT	.	.	TRBV5-1	TRBJ2-2	15
CASSSQGNAEAFF	TGTGCCAGCAGCTCACAGGGGAACGCTGAAGCTTTCTTT	TRBD1	.	TRBV7-3	TRBJ1-1	13
CASSFFNYGYTF	TGTGCCAGCAGTTTCTTTAACTATGGCTACACCTTC	.	.	TRBV12-3/TRBV12-4	TRBJ1-2	12
CASSVQFRRGETQYF	TGTGCCAGCAGCGTACAGTTCCGTCGGGGTGAGACCCAGTACTTC	.	.	TRBV9	TRBJ2-5	15
CASSFGTGAYNEQFF	TGTGCCAGCAGCTTTGGGACAGGGGCCTACAATGAGCAGTTCTTC	TRBD1	.	TRBV5-6	TRBJ2-1	15
CASSDSTQEEKLFF	TGTGCCAGCAGTGACTCCACCCAGGAGGAAAAACTGTTTTTT	.	.	TRBV2	TRBJ1-4	14
CASSLRLAGATGLNEQFF	TGTGCCAGCAGCTTGCGACTAGCGGGGGCCACGGGGCTCAATGAGCAGTTCTTC	TRBD2	.	TRBV7-6	TRBJ2-1	18
CASSLHLPNEQFF	TGTGCCAGCAGCCTACACTTGCCCAATGAGCAGTTCTTC	.	.	TRBV7-3	TRBJ2-1	13
CASSLEGVPIWNTEAFF	TGTGCCAGCAGCTTAGAGGGAGTCCCCATCTGGAACACTGAAGCTTTCTTT	.	.	TRBV7-3	TRBJ1-1	17
CASSEDRRPSNYGYTF	TGTGCCAGCAGTGAAGACAGGAGGCCTTCTAACTATGGCTACACCTTC	.	.	TRBV6-1	TRBJ1-2	16
CASSPGQGFSPLHF	TGTGCCAGCTCACCGGGACAGGGTTTCTCACCCCTCCACTTT	TRBD1	.	TRBV18	TRBJ1-6	14
CASSPTGTDNSPLHF	TGTGCCAGCTCACCGACCGGGACAGATAATTCACCCCTCCACTTT	TRBD1	.	TRBV18	TRBJ1-6	15
CASSPLAGGRSYNEQFF	TGTGCCAGCAGCCCTCTAGCGGGAGGTCGCTCCTACAATGAGCAGTTCTTC	TRBD2	.	TRBV16	TRBJ2-1	17
CASSLGGDRAVFGYTF	TGTGCCAGCAGCTTAGGCGGGGACAGGGCAGTTTTTGGCTACACCTTC	TRBD1	.	TRBV7-9	TRBJ1-2	16
CASSLQGEGSEAFF	TGCGCCAGCAGCTTACAGGGGGAAGGGTCTGAAGCTTTCTTT	TRBD1	.	TRBV5-1	TRBJ1-1	14
CASSMEGWSGNQPQHF	TGTGCCAGTAGTATGGAAGGGTGGAGCGGCAATCAGCCCCAGCATTTT	.	.	TRBV19	TRBJ1-5	16
CASSSQEATYF	TGTGCCAGCAGCAGCCAAGAGGCAACATATTTT	.	.	TRBV3-1/TRBV3-2	TRBJ1-3	11
CASSGGQYNEQFF	TGTGCCAGCAGTGGGGGGCAGTACAATGAGCAGTTCTTC	.	.	TRBV2	TRBJ2-1	13
CASSRSQGDIQYF	TGCGCCAGCAGCCGTTCACAGGGGGACATTCAGTACTTC	TRBD1	.	TRBV4-3	TRBJ2-4	13
CAIRRDTYNEQFF	TGTGCCATCCGCCGGGACACATACAATGAGCAGTTCTTC	.	.	TRBV12-3/TRBV12-4	TRBJ2-1	13
CASSGQGARSPLHF	TGTGCCAGCAGCGGACAGGGGGCTAGGTCACCCCTCCACTTT	TRBD1	.	TRBV3-1/TRBV3-2	TRBJ1-6	14
CASRGSVGVDTQYF	TGTGCCAGCAGGGGCAGTGTCGGGGTAGATACGCAGTATTTT	.	.	TRBV2	TRBJ2-3	14
CASSLDSNEQFF	TGTGCCAGCAGCTTAGACAGCAATGAGCAGTTCTTC	.	.	TRBV7-9	TRBJ2-1	12
CASSLSGDTEAFF	TGTGCCAGCAGCTTATCGGGGGACACTGAAGCTTTCTTT	.	.	TRBV7-9	TRBJ1-1	13
CSVVRGGAFF	TGCAGCGTCGTTAGAGGGGGAGCTTTCTTT	.	.	TRBV29-1	TRBJ1-1	10
CASSTYIGAGYEQYF	TGTGCCAGCAGCACGTACATCGGGGCGGGGTACGAGCAGTACTTC	.	.	TRBV7-2	TRBJ2-7	15
CASRQGEDYGYTF	TGCGCCAGCCGACAGGGGGAGGACTATGGCTACACCTTC	TRBD1	once	TRBV5-1	TRBJ1-2	13
CASSYSPGLYLETQYF	TGTGCCAGCAGTTACTCCCCAGGGTTATACTTGGAGACCCAGTACTTC	.	once	TRBV6-2/TRBV6-3	TRBJ2-5	16
CASIKDREGGYTF	TGTGCCAGCATTAAAGACAGGGAAGGCGGCTACACCTTC	TRBD1	.	TRBV2	TRBJ1-2	13
CASSSRGVGEQPQHF	TGTGCCAGCAGTTCCCGAGGCGTGGGGGAACAGCCCCAGCATTTT	.	.	TRBV6-2/TRBV6-3	TRBJ1-5	15
CASSFSLNTEAFF	TGCGCCAGCAGCTTTAGTCTGAACACTGAAGCTTTCTTT	.	once	TRBV5-1	TRBJ1-1	13
CASRLDRREQFF	TGTGCCAGCCGATTAGATAGGCGTGAGCAGTTCTTC	.	.	TRBV7-9	TRBJ2-1	12
CASRDRWDTEAFF	TGTGCCAGTAGAGACAGGTGGGACACTGAAGCTTTCTTT	.	.	TRBV19	TRBJ1-1	13
CASSRRTSGEGTDTQYF	TGTGCCAGCAGCCGCCGAACTAGCGGGGAGGGCACAGATACGCAGTATTTT	TRBD2	.	TRBV4-2	TRBJ2-3	17
CASSLVGGETQYF	TGTGCTAGCAGCTTAGTGGGGGGAGAGACCCAGTACTTC	.	.	TRBV7-7	TRBJ2-5	13
CASSRPQAPWLDYGYTF	TGTGCCAGTAGTAGACCCCAGGCCCCCTGGTTAGACTATGGCTACACCTTC	.	once	TRBV19	TRBJ1-2	17
CATRGRTQETQYF	TGTGCCACCCGGGGGAGGACTCAAGAGACCCAGTACTTC	.	.	TRBV24-1	TRBJ2-5	13
CASSQSQGARDEQFF	TGTGCCAGCAGCCAAAGCCAGGGGGCTCGAGATGAGCAGTTCTTC	TRBD1	.	TRBV3-1/TRBV3-2	TRBJ2-1	15
CASSYRTPGKTQYF	TGTGCCAGCAGTTATCGCACCCCGGGAAAGACCCAGTACTTC	.	.	TRBV6-5	TRBJ2-5	14
CASSYGGAGGLSDTQYF	TGTGCCAGCAGTTACGGAGGGGCAGGGGGCCTATCAGATACGCAGTATTTT	TRBD1	.	TRBV6-2/TRBV6-3	TRBJ2-3	17
CASSIGRGMNTEAFF	TGTGCCAGTAGTATAGGGAGGGGGATGAACACTGAAGCTTTCTTT	.	.	TRBV19	TRBJ1-1	15
CASSLSSGNTIYF	TGTGCCAGCAGCTTATCCTCTGGAAACACCATATATTTT	.	few	TRBV7-2	TRBJ1-3	13
CSAPVGRELFF	TGCAGCGCCCCTGTAGGCCGGGAACTGTTTTTT	.	.	TRBV29-1	TRBJ1-4	11